Listed below are T cell receptor delta chains from one sample, sequenced in a study of gamma-delta T cells after stem cell transplantation. TCRdb reanalysed the RT-PCR reads with CATT. The data show some 200 delta-chain clones, 5% to 7% seen once. The source material was gamma-delta T cells. All receptors come from a human donor. It is not recorded whose cells these are; they may come from a transplant donor. Both conserved end residues are part of each CDR3. A D gene is named only where the DNA matches it firmly. Clone size, where shown, is once, few, many, or a class for clones that have expanded.

j_call d_call clone_size v_call cdr3_aa cdr3_nt
TRDJ1 NA few TRDV2 CACDTLLSGTDKLIF TGTGCCTGTGACACCCTACTAAGTGGCACCGATAAACTCATCTTT
TRDJ1 NA medium-sized TRDV1 CALGEPFFTTPYGVDKLIF TGTGCTCTTGGGGAACCCTTCTTTACTACCCCTTATGGGGTCGATAAACTCATCTTT
TRDJ1 TRDD3 hyperexpanded TRDV2 CACERLGDTRYTDKLIF TGTGCCTGTGAACGACTGGGGGATACGAGGTACACCGATAAACTCATCTTT
TRDJ1 TRDD3 NA TRDV1 CALGELAGWGIPYTDKLIF TGTGCTCTTGGGGAACTCGCGGGATGGGGGATACCATACACCGATAAACTCATCTTT
TRDJ1 TRDD3 medium-sized TRDV1 CALGILETGGSYTDKLIF TGTGCTCTTGGTATCCTAGAAACTGGGGGATCGTACACCGATAAACTCATCTTT
TRDJ1 TRDD3 medium-sized TRDV1 CALGTRAFRPPLGATMRSDKLIF TGTGCTCTTGGGACCCGTGCATTTCGACCGCCACTGGGGGCTACTATGAGGTCCGATAAACTCATCTTT
TRDJ1 TRDD3 large TRDV1 CALGGASYAWWGILPDKLIF TGTGCTCTTGGGGGGGCTTCCTACGCGTGGTGGGGGATACTCCCCGATAAACTCATCTTT
TRDJ1 TRDD3 NA TRDV2 CACDLLGDTPDKLIF TGTGCCTGTGACTTACTGGGGGATACTCCCGATAAACTCATCTTT
TRDJ1 TRDD3 hyperexpanded TRDV2 CACDPVLGDTGYTDKLIF TGTGCCTGTGACCCCGTACTGGGGGATACGGGGTACACCGATAAACTCATCTTT
TRDJ1 NA large TRDV1 CALGELAPVGSGGGKLIF TGTGCTCTTGGGGAACTAGCACCCGTAGGAAGTGGGGGGGGGAAACTCATCTTT
TRDJ1 TRDD3 large TRDV1 CALGLTNRDTGLARIF TGTGCTCTTGGGTTAACTAATAGGGATACGGGGTTGGCGCGCATCTTT
TRDJ1 NA few TRAV29/DV5 CAARRPSRPLLTDKLIF TGTGCAGCAAGGAGGCCTTCCCGGCCTCTTTTAACCGATAAACTCATCTTT
TRDJ1 TRDD3 large TRDV1 CALGLTNRDTGLALIF TGTGCTCTTGGGTTAACTAATAGGGATACGGGGTTGGCGCTCATCTTT
TRDJ1 TRDD3 NA TRDV2 CACDTASTGGTLYTEKLIF TGTGCCTGTGACACCGCCTCAACTGGGGGAACCCTGTACACCGAGAAACTCATCTTT
TRDJ2 TRDD3 NA TRDV1 CALGDLPYDWGIPALTAQLFF TGTGCTCTTGGGGATCTTCCCTACGACTGGGGGATACCAGCTTTGACAGCACAGCTCTTCTTT
TRDJ1 TRDD3 NA TRDV2 CACDSWGYNQSRLIF TGTGCCTGTGACAGTTGGGGATACAACCAAAGCAGACTCATCTTT
TRDJ1 TRDD3 few TRDV2 CACDTASTGGTLYTDKLIF TGTGCCTGTGACACCGCCTCAACTGGGGGAACCCTGTACACCGATAAACTCATCTTT
TRDJ1 TRDD3 NA TRDV2 CACDGIRLGDTDTDKLIF TGTGCCTGTGACGGGATCCGACTGGGGGATACGGACACCGATAAACTCATCTTT
TRDJ3 TRDD3 few TRDV2 CACDTIPVLGGLPDSWDTRQMFF TGTGCCTGTGACACGATACCCGTACTGGGGGGTCTACCAGACTCCTGGGACACCCGACAGATGTTTTTC
TRDJ1 NA NA TRDV1 CSGELPRHHLTDKLIF TGCTCTGGGGAACTCCCGCGCCACCACCTGACCGATAAACTCATCTTT
TRDJ1 TRDD3 NA TRDV2 CACDTVTPSTGGPPRYTDKLIF TGTGCCTGTGACACCGTTACGCCTAGTACTGGGGGACCCCCAAGGTACACCGATAAACTCATCTTT
TRDJ1 NA NA TRDV2 CACDTVLGRATDKLIF TGTGCCTGTGACACCGTACTGGGACGGGCCACCGATAAACTCATCTTT